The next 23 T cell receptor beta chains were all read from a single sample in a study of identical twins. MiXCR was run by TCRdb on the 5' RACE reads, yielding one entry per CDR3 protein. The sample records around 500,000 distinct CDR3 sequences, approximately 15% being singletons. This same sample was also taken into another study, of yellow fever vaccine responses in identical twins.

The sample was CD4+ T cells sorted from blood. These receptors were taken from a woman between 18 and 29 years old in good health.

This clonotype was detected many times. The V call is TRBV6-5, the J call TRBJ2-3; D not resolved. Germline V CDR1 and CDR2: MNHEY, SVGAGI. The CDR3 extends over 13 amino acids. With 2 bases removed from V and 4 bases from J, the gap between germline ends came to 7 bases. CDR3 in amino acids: CASSYLGSDTQYF. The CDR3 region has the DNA TGTGCCAGCAGTTACCTGGGTTCAGATACGCAGTATTTT.

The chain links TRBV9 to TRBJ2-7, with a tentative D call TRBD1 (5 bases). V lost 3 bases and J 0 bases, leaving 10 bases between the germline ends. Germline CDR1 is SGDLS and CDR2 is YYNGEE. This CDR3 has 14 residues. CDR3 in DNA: TGTGCCAGCAGCGCCAGGGCGCTCTCCTACGAGCAGTACTTC. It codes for CASSARALSYEQYF.

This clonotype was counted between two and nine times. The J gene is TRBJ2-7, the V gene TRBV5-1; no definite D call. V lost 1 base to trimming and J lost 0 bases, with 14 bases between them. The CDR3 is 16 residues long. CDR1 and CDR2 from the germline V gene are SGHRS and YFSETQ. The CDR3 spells CASSLRPTGISYEQYF. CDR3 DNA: TGCGCCAGCAGCTTGAGACCTACTGGGATCTCCTACGAGCAGTACTTC.

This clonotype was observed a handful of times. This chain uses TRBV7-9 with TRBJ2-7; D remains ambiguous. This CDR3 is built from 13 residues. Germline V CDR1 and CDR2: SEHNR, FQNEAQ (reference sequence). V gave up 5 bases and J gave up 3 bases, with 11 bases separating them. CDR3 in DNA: TGTGCCAGCAGCCGTGCGGTAAACTACGAGCAGTACTTC. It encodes CASSRAVNYEQYF.

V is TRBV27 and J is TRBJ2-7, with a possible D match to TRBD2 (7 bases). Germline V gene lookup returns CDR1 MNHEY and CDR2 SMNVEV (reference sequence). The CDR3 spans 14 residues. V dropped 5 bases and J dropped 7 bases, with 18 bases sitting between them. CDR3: CASSPLGGAGEQYF. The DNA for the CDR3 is TGTGCCAGCAGTCCCCTAGGGGGGGCTGGGGAGCAGTACTTC.

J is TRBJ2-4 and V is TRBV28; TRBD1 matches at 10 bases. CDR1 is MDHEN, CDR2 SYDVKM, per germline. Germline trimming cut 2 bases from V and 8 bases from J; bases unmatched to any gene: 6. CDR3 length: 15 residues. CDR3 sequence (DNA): TGTGCCAGCAGTTTAAGACAGGGGGCGAGGGACATTCAGTACTTC. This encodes CASSLRQGARDIQYF. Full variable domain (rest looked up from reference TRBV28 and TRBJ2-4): DVKVTQSSRYLVKRTGEKVFLECVQDMDHENMFWYRQDPGLGLRLIYFSYDVKMKEKGDIPEGYSVSREKKERFSLILESASTNQTSMYLCASSLRQGARDIQYFGAGTRLSVL.

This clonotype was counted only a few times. The DNA of the CDR3 is TGTGCCAGCAGTGTTGCCGGCTCTGGAGGAAACACCATATATTTT. Translated: CASSVAGSGGNTIYF. This chain joins TRBV14 and TRBJ1-3, with no clear D. Looked up from germline, CDR1 is SGHDN and CDR2 is FVKESK. The V end was cut by 6 bases, the J end by 4 bases, with 16 bases between. CDR3 size: 15 residues.

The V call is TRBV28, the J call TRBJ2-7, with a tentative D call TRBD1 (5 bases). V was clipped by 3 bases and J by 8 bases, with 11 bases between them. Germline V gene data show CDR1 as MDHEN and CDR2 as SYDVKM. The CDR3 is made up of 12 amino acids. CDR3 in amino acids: CASSLKGLQQYF. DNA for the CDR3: TGTGCCAGCAGTTTGAAGGGGTTGCAGCAGTACTTC.

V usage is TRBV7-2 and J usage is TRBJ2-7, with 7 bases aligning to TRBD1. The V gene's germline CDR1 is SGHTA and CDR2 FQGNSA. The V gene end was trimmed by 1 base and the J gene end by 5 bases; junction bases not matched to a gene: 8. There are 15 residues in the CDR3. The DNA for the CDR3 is TGTGCCAGCAGCTTAGTGGGACAGCCGGGCCACGAGCAGTACTTC. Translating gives CASSLVGQPGHEQYF.

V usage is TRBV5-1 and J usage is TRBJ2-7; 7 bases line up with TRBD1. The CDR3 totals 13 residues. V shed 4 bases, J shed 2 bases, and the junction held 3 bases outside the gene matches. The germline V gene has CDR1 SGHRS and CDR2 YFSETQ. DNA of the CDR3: TGCGCCAGCAGCATGGGACAGACCTACGAGCAGTACTTC. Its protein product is CASSMGQTYEQYF.

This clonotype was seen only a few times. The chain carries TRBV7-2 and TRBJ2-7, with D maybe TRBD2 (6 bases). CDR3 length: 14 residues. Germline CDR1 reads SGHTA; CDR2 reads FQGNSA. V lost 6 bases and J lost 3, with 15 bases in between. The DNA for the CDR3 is TGTGCCAGCAGTCCGGGGAGGCCAATCTACGAGCAGTACTTC. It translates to CASSPGRPIYEQYF.

CDR3 DNA sequence: TGTGCCAGCAGTGAACAGGGTTTGAGGGCCAACGTCCTGACTTTC. Translation gives CASSEQGLRANVLTF. The chain uses TRBV6-1 and TRBJ2-6, with D maybe TRBD1 (5 bases). V lost 2 bases to trimming and J lost 5 bases, with 10 bases between them. Looked up from germline, CDR1 is MNHNS and CDR2 is SASEGT. This CDR3 comprises 15 residues.

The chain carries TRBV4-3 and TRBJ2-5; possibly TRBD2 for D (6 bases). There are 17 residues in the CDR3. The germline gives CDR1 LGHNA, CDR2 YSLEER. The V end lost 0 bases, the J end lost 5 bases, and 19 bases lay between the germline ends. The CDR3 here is CASSQDIGTGSGETQYF. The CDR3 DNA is TGCGCCAGCAGCCAAGATATAGGGACGGGAAGCGGGGAGACCCAGTACTTC.

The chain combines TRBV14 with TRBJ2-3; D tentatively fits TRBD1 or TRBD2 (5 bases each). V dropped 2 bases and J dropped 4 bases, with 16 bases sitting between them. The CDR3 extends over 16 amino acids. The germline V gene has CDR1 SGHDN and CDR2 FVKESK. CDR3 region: CASSQPGTRVADTQYF. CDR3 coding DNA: TGTGCCAGCAGCCAACCCGGGACGCGAGTCGCAGATACGCAGTATTTT.

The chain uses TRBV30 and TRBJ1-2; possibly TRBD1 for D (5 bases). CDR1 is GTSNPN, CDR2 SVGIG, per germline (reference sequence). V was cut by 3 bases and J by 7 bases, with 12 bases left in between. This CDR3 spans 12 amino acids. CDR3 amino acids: CAWRGTDGGYTF. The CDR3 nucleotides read TGTGCCTGGAGGGGGACCGACGGTGGCTACACCTTC.

This chain's CDR3 is CASSDGRASGRAGETQYF. DNA for the CDR3: TGTGCCAGCAGTGATGGCCGGGCTAGCGGGAGGGCTGGGGAGACCCAGTACTTC. The V call is TRBV2, the J call TRBJ2-5; 12 bases agree with TRBD2. The germline V gene encodes CDR1 SNHLY and CDR2 FYNNEI. After removal of 3 bases from V and 5 bases from J, the junction contained 13 bases not matched to a gene. CDR3 length equals 18 residues.

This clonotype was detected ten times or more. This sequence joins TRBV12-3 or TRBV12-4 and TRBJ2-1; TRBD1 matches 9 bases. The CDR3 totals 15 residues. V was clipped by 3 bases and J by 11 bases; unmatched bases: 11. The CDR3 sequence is CASSFPGQGGVKQFF. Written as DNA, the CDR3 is TGTGCCAGCAGTTTTCCGGGACAGGGAGGGGTTAAGCAGTTCTTC.

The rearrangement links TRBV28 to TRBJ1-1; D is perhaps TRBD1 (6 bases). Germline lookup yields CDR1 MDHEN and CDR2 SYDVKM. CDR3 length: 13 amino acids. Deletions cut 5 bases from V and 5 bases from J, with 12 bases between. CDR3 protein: CASSPTDRTEAFF. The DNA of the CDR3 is TGTGCCAGCAGTCCAACAGACAGGACTGAAGCTTTCTTT.

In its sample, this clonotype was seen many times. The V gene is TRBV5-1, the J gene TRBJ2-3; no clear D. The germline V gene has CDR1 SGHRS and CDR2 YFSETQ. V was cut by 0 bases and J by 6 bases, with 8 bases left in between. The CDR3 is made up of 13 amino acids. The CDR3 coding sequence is TGCGCCAGCAGCTTGGCCGCGGCGGATACGCAGTATTTT. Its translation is CASSLAAADTQYF.

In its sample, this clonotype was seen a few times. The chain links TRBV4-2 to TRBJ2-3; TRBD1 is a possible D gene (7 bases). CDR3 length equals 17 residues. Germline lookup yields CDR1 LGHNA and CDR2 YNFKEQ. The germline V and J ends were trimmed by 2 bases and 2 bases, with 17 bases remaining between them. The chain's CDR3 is CASSQSAQGDSTDTQYF. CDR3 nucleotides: TGTGCCAGCAGCCAAAGCGCCCAGGGGGACTCCACAGATACGCAGTATTTT.

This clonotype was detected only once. The CDR3 sequence: CATSREIGENQYF. In nucleotides, the CDR3 is TGTGCCACCAGCAGAGAAATTGGCGAAAACCAGTACTTC. The chain joins TRBV15 to TRBJ2-5; no reliable D call. V was shortened by 0 bases and J by 10 bases, with 12 bases between the two germline ends. Germline CDR1 LNHNV, CDR2 YYDKDF (reference sequence). CDR3 length: 13 residues.

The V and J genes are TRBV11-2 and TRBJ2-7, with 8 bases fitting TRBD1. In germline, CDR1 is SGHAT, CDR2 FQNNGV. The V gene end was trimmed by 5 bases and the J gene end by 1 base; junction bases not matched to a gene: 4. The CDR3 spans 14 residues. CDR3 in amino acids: CASSRRTGSYEQYF. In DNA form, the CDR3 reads TGTGCCAGCAGCCGCCGGACAGGGTCCTACGAGCAGTACTTC.

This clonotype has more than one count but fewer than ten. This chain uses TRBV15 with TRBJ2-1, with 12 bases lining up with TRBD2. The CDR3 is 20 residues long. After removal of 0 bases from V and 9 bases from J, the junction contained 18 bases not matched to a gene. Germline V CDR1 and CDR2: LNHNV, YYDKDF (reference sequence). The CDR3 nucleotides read TGTGCCACCAGCAGAGATCCGGGGTGCTCGAGACTAGCGGGAGTATGTGAGCAGTTCTTC. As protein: CATSRDPGCSRLAGVCEQFF.